A single sample gave rise to the 19 T cell receptor beta chains below, sequenced in a study of cytomegalovirus exposure and HLA in healthy donors. The PCR used 60 Vbeta and 13 Jbeta primers. Here immunoSEQ multiplex PCR was the method, and the copy in TCRdb shows in-frame clones only, minus some. The table includes roughly 100,000 clones, over 65% detected once. What was sequenced was PBMCs. These receptor sequences come from a man in his forties in good health and CMV-seropositive.

The chain has TRBV7-2 and TRBJ1-3, with 7 bases fitting TRBD1. The CDR3 has 15 residues. The V and J ends lost 5 bases and 0 bases, in that order; junction bases with no gene match: 4. Germline assignment: CDR1 SGHTA and CDR2 FQGNSA. The CDR3: CASSQQGFSGNTIYF. CDR3 bases: TGTGCCAGCAGCCAACAGGGGTTCTCTGGAAACACCATATATTTT.

A few counts support this clone. The chain has TRBV11-2 and TRBJ2-3, with TRBD2 matching 7 bases. The CDR3 is made up of 16 amino acids. The germline gives CDR1 SGHAT, CDR2 FQNNGV. J gave up 1 base and V 1 base, and 5 bases lay outside the gene matches. Here the CDR3 DNA reads TGTGCCAGCAGCTTAGGGCGGGAGTTGGGCACAGATACGCAGTATTTT. It encodes CASSLGRELGTDTQYF.

The chain uses TRBV18 and TRBJ1-5, with D tentatively TRBD1 (6 bases). Trimming removed 5 bases at V and 5 bases at J, with 16 bases between. CDR3 length: 15 residues. From germline, CDR1 is KGHSH and CDR2 LQKENI. The CDR3 loop is CASSGRQVGDQPQHF. The CDR3 DNA follows: TGTGCCAGCTCAGGCCGACAGGTGGGAGATCAGCCCCAGCATTTT.

This clone was seen a single time. The chain recombines TRBV27 with TRBJ2-1; 8 bases are a match to TRBD2. The J segment lost 6 bases and the V segment lost 6 bases, leaving 7 bases of the junction unmatched. Per the germline V gene, CDR1 is MNHEY and CDR2 is SMNVEV (reference sequence). CDR3 length equals 14 residues. CDR3 nucleotides: TGTGCCAGCAGGACTCTAGCGGGCCTCAATGAGCAGTTCTTC. It specifies CASRTLAGLNEQFF.

This chain joins TRBV4-1 and TRBJ1-3, with unresolved D. The CDR3 consists of 15 residues. Trimming took off 2 bases at V and 2 bases at J, with 10 bases between the two ends. The germline CDR1 and CDR2 sequences are MGHRA and YSYEKL. CDR3 residues: CASSQLFVPGNTIYF. CDR3 nucleotide sequence: TGCGCCAGCAGCCAACTCTTCGTCCCTGGAAACACCATATATTTT.

The chain recombines TRBV9 with TRBJ2-5; a possible D gene is TRBD2 (5 bases). Germline loops: CDR1 SGDLS, CDR2 YYNGEE. V gave up 4 bases and J gave up 6 bases, with 16 bases separating them. The CDR3 sequence is 14 residues long. This CDR3 reads CASSPSGLGKTQYF. The CDR3 DNA is TGTGCCAGCAGCCCAAGCGGCCTAGGGAAGACCCAGTACTTC.

This chain joins TRBV7-2 and TRBJ2-5, with 8 nucleotides matching TRBD1. The end of the DNA aligns better with TRBJ2-7, so the J call may be wrong. Germline V gene lookup returns CDR1 SGHTA and CDR2 FQGNSA. The CDR3 is 14 residues long. The CDR3 sequence is CASSRTGTSYEQYF. In DNA, the CDR3 is TGTGCCAGCAGCCGGACAGGGACCTCCTACGAGCAGTACTTC.

This clone has only a few counts. This chain links TRBV6-5 with TRBJ1-5; D might be TRBD1 (5 bases). The V gene's germline CDR1 is MNHEY and CDR2 SVGAGI. CDR3 length: 15 residues. The V gene lost 5 bases and the J gene lost 1 base, with 12 bases spanning the gap. The CDR3 is CASSGGAGSNQPQHF. The CDR3 nucleotides read TGTGCCAGCAGTGGCGGGGCGGGAAGCAATCAGCCCCAGCATTTT.

J is TRBJ2-2 and V is TRBV7-2; D uncertain. Germline V gene data show CDR1 as SGHTA and CDR2 as FQGNSA. The CDR3 contains 15 residues. V lost 6 bases to trimming and J lost 4 bases, with 15 bases between them. The CDR3 spells CASSTPLVSTGELFF. The CDR3 DNA follows: TGTGCCAGCAGTACGCCCCTCGTCAGCACCGGGGAGCTGTTTTTT.

About this clone: Germline is not matched at one junction end, which may reflect a read error. The J gene is TRBJ1-1, the V gene TRBV7-9; a possible D gene is TRBD1 (5 bases). This CDR3 region has 16 residues. Germline loops: CDR1 SEHNR, CDR2 FQNEAQ (reference sequence). The CDR3 reads CSSSPWGGGKNTEAFF. DNA for the CDR3: TGTTCCAGCAGCCCTTGGGGCGGGGGAAAGAACACTGAAGCTTTCTTT.

This chain uses TRBV9 with TRBJ2-4; D perhaps matches TRBD2 (7 bases). Trimming removed 0 bases at V and 4 bases at J, with 17 bases between. Per germline, CDR1 SGDLS and CDR2 YYNGEE. This CDR3 spans 17 amino acids. The CDR3 loop is CASSVEEGGAVKNIQYF. The DNA for the CDR3 is TGTGCCAGCAGCGTAGAGGAGGGGGGGGCGGTTAAAAACATTCAGTACTTC.

J is TRBJ2-3 and V is TRBV29-1, with D perhaps matching TRBD1 (7 bases). V lost 2 bases and J 4 bases, leaving 10 bases between the germline ends. CDR3 length: 13 amino acids. CDR1 SQVTM and CDR2 ANQGSEA come from the germline V gene. The CDR3, as DNA: TGCAGCGTTGAATCCAGGGGGGCAGATACGCAGTATTTT. It specifies CSVESRGADTQYF.

V gene TRBV11-2 combines with J gene TRBJ2-1, with 13 bases aligning to TRBD2. The germline CDR1 and CDR2 sequences are SGHAT and FQNNGV. V shed 5 bases and J 15 bases; nucleotides not matched to a gene: 13. The CDR3 loop spans 15 amino acids. The CDR3 sequence: CASSRGGLAGVGPFF. The CDR3 DNA follows: TGTGCCAGCAGCCGCGGAGGACTAGCGGGAGTCGGTCCGTTCTTC.

This rearrangement joins TRBV7-2 to TRBJ1-1; D might be TRBD1 (5 bases). Germline CDR1 is SGHTA and CDR2 is FQGNSA. CDR3 length: 13 residues. The V gene lost 4 bases and the J gene lost 5 bases, with 11 bases spanning the gap. The CDR3 here is CASSWQGWTEAFF. Written as DNA, the CDR3 is TGTGCCAGCAGCTGGCAGGGTTGGACTGAAGCTTTCTTT. Full variable domain (outside the CDR3, taken from reference TRBV7-2 and TRBJ1-1): GAGVSQSPSNKVTEKGKDVELRCDPISGHTALYWYRQSLGQGLEFLIYFQGNSAPDKSGLPSDRFSAERTGGSVSTLTIQRTQQEDSAVYLCASSWQGWTEAFFGQGTRLTVV.

A remark on this clone: The junction and the germline gene differ at one end; a read error may be behind it. The genes are TRBV7-3 and TRBJ2-1; TRBD2 aligns across 10 bases. There are 13 residues in the CDR3. The germline V gene has CDR1 SGHTA and CDR2 FQGTGA. The CDR3 sequence: CASSSHPGLARVF. The CDR3 nucleotides are TGTGCCAGCAGTTCACATCCGGGACTAGCGCGAGTCTTC.

This sequence joins TRBV11-2 and TRBJ2-1, with 13 bases aligning to TRBD2. Germline values: CDR1 SGHAT, CDR2 FQNNGV. There are 15 residues in the CDR3. Trimming at V came to 3 bases and at J to 5 bases, leaving 1 base not matched to a gene. CDR3 amino acids: CASSLTSGGNNEQFF. The CDR3 DNA sequence: TGTGCCAGCAGCTTGACTAGCGGGGGGAACAATGAGCAGTTCTTC.

This chain connects TRBV4-3 to TRBJ2-2; the match to TRBD1 covers 11 bases. The CDR3 extends over 16 amino acids. CDR1 is LGHNA, CDR2 YSLEER, per germline. With V trimmed by 4 bases and J by 5 bases, 6 bases remained unmatched. CDR3 region: CASSRIGTGGTGELFF. The CDR3 DNA follows: TGCGCCAGCAGCCGGATCGGGACAGGGGGTACCGGGGAGCTGTTTTTT.

V gene TRBV2 combines with J gene TRBJ2-1; maybe TRBD2 (6 bases). The CDR3 totals 14 residues. Germline CDR1 SNHLY, CDR2 FYNNEI. Deletions cut 4 bases from V and 5 bases from J, with 12 bases between. The chain's CDR3 is CASSGGVSHNEQFF. The CDR3 DNA is TGTGCCAGCAGTGGCGGGGTTTCCCACAATGAGCAGTTCTTC.

V gene TRBV9 combines with J gene TRBJ1-2, with 10 positions matching TRBD1. The trim removed 3 bases at V and 6 bases at J, leaving 5 bases unmatched. The CDR3 length is 14 residues. CDR1 is SGDLS, CDR2 YYNGEE, per germline. The CDR3 protein is CASSARQGAHGYTF. The CDR3 nucleotides are TGTGCCAGCAGCGCCCGACAGGGGGCCCATGGCTACACCTTC.